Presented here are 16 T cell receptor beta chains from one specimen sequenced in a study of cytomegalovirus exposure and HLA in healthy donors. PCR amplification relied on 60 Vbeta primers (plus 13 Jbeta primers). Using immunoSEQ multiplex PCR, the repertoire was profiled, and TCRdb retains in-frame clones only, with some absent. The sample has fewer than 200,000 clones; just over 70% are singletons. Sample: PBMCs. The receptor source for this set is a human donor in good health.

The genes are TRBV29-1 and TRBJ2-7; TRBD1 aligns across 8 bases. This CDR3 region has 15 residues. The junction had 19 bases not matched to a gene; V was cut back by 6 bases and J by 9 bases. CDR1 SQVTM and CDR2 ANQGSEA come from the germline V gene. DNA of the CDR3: TGCAGCGTGGACTCATCGGGACAGGAGGGGCGAGGGCAGTACTTC. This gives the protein CSVDSSGQEGRGQYF.

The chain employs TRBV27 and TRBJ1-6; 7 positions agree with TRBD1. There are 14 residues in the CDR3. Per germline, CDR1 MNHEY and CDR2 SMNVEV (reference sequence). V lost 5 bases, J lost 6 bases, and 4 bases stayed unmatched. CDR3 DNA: TGTGCCAGCAGTCGGGGACAGATTAATTCACCCCTCCACTTT. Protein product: CASSRGQINSPLHF.

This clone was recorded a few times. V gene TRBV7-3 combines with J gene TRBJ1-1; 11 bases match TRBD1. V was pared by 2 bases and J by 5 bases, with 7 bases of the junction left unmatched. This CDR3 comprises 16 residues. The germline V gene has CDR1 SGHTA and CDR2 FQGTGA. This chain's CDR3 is CASSLLGTGGGTEAFF. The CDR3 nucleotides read TGTGCCAGCAGCTTATTGGGGACAGGGGGAGGAACTGAAGCTTTCTTT.

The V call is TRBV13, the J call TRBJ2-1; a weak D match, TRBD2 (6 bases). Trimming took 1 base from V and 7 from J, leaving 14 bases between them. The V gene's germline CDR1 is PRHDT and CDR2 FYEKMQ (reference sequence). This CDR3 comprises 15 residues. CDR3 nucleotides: TGTGCCAGCAGCTTAGAACTAGCAATGGGGAATGAGCAGTTCTTC. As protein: CASSLELAMGNEQFF.

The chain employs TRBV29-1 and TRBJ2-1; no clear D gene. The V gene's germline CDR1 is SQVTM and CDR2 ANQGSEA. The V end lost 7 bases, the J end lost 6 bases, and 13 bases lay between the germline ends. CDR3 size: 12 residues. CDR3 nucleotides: TGCAGCGGATCCGGGTCGGGCAATGAGCAGTTCTTC. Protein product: CSGSGSGNEQFF.

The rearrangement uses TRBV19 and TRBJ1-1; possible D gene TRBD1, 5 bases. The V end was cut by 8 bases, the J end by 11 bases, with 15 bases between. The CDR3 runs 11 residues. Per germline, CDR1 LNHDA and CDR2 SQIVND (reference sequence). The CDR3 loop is CASSQARLAFF. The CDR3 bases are TGTGCCAGTTCACAGGCCCGCCTGGCTTTCTTT. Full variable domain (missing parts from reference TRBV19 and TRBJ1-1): DGGITQSPKYLFRKEGQNVTLSCEQNLNHDAMYWYRQDPGQGLRLIYYSQIVNDFQKGDIAEGYSVSREKKESFPLTVTSAQKNPTAFYLCASSQARLAFFGQGTRLTVV.

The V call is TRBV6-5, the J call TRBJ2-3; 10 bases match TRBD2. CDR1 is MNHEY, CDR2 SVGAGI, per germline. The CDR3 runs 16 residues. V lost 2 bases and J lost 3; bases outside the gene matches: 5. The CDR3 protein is CASSYPKTSGTDTQYF. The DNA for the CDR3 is TGTGCCAGCAGTTACCCAAAGACTAGCGGGACAGATACGCAGTATTTT.

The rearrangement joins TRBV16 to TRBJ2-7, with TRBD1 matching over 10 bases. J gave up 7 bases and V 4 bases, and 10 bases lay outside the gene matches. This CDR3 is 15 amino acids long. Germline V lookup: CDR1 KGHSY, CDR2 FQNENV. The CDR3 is CASSLSGTGDQEQYF. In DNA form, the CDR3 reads TGTGCCAGCAGCCTCTCCGGGACAGGGGATCAGGAGCAGTACTTC.

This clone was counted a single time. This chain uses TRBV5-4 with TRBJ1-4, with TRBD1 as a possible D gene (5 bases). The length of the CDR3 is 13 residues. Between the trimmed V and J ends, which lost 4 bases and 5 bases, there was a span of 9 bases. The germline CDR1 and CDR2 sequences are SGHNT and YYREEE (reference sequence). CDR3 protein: CASSPGDNEKLFF. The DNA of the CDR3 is TGTGCCAGCAGCCCGGGGGACAATGAAAAACTGTTTTTT.

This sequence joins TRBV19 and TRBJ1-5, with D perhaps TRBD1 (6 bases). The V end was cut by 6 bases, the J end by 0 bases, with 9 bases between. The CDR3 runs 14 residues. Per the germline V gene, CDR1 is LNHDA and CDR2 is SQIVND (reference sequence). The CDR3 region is CASSWTDSNQPQHF. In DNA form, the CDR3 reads TGTGCCAGTAGCTGGACAGATAGCAATCAGCCCCAGCATTTT.

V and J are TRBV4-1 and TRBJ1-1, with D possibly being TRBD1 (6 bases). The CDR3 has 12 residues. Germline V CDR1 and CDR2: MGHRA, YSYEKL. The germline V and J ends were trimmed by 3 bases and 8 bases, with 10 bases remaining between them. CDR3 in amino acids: CASSQPGQEAFF. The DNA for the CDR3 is TGCGCCAGCAGCCAGCCGGGACAAGAAGCTTTCTTT.

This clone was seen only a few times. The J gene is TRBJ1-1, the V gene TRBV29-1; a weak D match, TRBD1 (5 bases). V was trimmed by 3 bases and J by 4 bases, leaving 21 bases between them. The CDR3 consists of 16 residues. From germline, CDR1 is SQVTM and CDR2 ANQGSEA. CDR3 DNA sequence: TGCAGCGTTGAGGGGCAGGGTAGAGATATAGGCACTGAAGCTTTCTTT. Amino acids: CSVEGQGRDIGTEAFF.

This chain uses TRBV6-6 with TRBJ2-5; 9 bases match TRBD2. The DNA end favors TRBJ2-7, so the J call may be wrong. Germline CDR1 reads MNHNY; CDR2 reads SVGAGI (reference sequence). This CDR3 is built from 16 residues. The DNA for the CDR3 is TGTGCCAGCAGTTACTCGAGCGGGGGGTTATACTACGAGCAGTACTTC. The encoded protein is CASSYSSGGLYYEQYF.

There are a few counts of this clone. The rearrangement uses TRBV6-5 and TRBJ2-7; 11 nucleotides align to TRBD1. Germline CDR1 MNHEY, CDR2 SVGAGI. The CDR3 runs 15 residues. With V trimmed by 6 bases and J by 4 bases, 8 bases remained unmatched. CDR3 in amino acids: CASRPGQGVTYEQYF. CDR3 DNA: TGTGCCAGCAGACCGGGACAGGGGGTTACTTACGAGCAGTACTTC.

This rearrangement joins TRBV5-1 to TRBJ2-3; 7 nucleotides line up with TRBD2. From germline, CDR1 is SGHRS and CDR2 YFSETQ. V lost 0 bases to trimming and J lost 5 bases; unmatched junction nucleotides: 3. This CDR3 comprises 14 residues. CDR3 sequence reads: CASSLALAVDTQYF. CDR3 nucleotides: TGCGCCAGCAGCTTGGCCCTAGCGGTAGATACGCAGTATTTT.

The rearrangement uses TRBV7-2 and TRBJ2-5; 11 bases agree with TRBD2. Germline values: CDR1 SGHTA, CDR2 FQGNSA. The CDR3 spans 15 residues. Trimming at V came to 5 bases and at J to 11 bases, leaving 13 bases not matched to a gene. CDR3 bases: TGTGCCAGCAGCCTACTAGCGGGGGACCTAAGGGAGCAGTACTTC. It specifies CASSLLAGDLREQYF.